This T cell receptor beta chain emerged from a study of blood T cell repertoires in COVID-19. Participants spanned ages about 18 to 90 years and resided in about two dozen US areas. What the recovered Cohort 3 donors had was two negative PCRs, clearance, or symptom resolution. V shed 5 bases and J 9 bases; nucleotides not matched to a gene: 6. This CDR3 region has 13 residues. The germline V gene encodes CDR1 KGHDR and CDR2 SFDVKD. Clones were read by immunoSEQ multiplex PCR, and TCRdb kept only the in-frame ones, dropping some. The table includes a few hundred thousand clones, approximately 90% detected once.

The sequenced material came from PBMCs or T cells enriched from blood (not recorded which). The J gene is TRBJ2-7, the V gene TRBV24-1; 10 nucleotides line up with TRBD2. The origin of this receptor is a woman under 30 who had recovered from COVID-19. CDR3 nucleotides: TGTGCCACCAGTGGGAGCGGGGGGGCCGGGCAGTACTTC. It is translated as CATSGSGGAGQYF.